A selection of T cell receptor beta chains follows, all from one sample in a study of CD8+ T cells in alopecia areata. Some clones are missing from TCRdb's copy, which holds only in-frame ones; the method was immunoSEQ multiplex PCR. There are around 110,000 clones in the sample; roughly three fifths occur only once, and 9% to 15% lies in the top ten. The specimen was CD8+ T cells sorted from blood, collected at week 24, from a patient treated with tofacitinib. The receptors were gathered from a human donor with alopecia areata. CDR3s include the opening cysteine and the closing phenylalanine or tryptophan. Each record gives: CDR3 protein, CDR3 DNA, D gene, J gene, clone size, CDR3 length, V gene. D genes are given only for firm matches. Size is stated for part of the rows, as once, few or many counts, or as a class when the clone is expanded.

CASSFSTGRGDTQYF | TGCGCCAGCAGCTTCTCGACAGGCCGGGGGGATACGCAGTATTTT | . | TRBJ2-3 | . | 15 | TRBV5-1
CASSQGDYSNQPQHF | TGCGCCAGCAGCCAAGGGGACTATAGCAATCAGCCCCAGCATTTT | . | TRBJ1-5 | . | 15 | TRBV4-1
CASSLVGANTEAFF | TGTGCCAGCAGCTTGGTTGGGGCGAACACTGAAGCTTTCTTT | . | TRBJ1-1 | . | 14 | TRBV5-6
CASSDGTGYLYEQYF | TGTGCCAGCAGTGATGGGACAGGGTATCTCTACGAGCAGTACTTC | TRBD1 | TRBJ2-7 | . | 15 | TRBV25-1
CAWSEAGGSYEQYF | TGTGCCTGGAGTGAGGCAGGGGGCTCCTACGAGCAGTACTTC | TRBD1 | TRBJ2-7 | once | 14 | TRBV30
CASSLTGELFF | TGTGCCAGCAGCCTTACCGGGGAGCTGTTTTTT | . | TRBJ2-2 | . | 11 | TRBV13
CASTSENEKLFF | TGTGCCAGCACTAGTGAGAATGAAAAACTGTTTTTT | . | TRBJ1-4 | . | 12 | TRBV5-8
CASMISWAGETGELFF | TGTGCCAGCATGATTTCATGGGCAGGGGAAACCGGGGAGCTGTTTTTT | . | TRBJ2-2 | . | 16 | TRBV5-4
CASSQERWVQETQYF | TGTGCCAGCAGCCAAGAGAGGTGGGTGCAGGAGACCCAGTACTTC | . | TRBJ2-5 | . | 15 | TRBV4-2
CASSQSSGWGSNQPQHF | TGTGCCAGCAGCCAATCTTCAGGGTGGGGGAGCAATCAGCCCCAGCATTTT | . | TRBJ1-5 | few | 17 | TRBV16
CASSLVTRTEYGYTF | TGCGCCAGCAGCTTGGTCACCCGGACAGAGTATGGCTACACCTTC | . | TRBJ1-2 | few | 15 | TRBV5-1
CASSLEHSHEQYF | TGTGCCAGCAGCTTAGAACACTCGCACGAGCAGTACTTC | . | TRBJ2-7 | . | 13 | TRBV7-9
CSVGQGTDTQYF | TGCAGCGTGGGACAGGGGACGGATACGCAGTATTTT | TRBD1 | TRBJ2-3 | . | 12 | TRBV29-1
CASSTTRETQYF | TGTGCCAGCAGCACCACCCGAGAGACCCAGTACTTC | . | TRBJ2-5 | . | 12 | TRBV4-2
CASSSTASEAFF | TGTGCCAGCAGCTCGACCGCCTCTGAAGCTTTCTTT | . | TRBJ1-1 | . | 12 | TRBV7-9